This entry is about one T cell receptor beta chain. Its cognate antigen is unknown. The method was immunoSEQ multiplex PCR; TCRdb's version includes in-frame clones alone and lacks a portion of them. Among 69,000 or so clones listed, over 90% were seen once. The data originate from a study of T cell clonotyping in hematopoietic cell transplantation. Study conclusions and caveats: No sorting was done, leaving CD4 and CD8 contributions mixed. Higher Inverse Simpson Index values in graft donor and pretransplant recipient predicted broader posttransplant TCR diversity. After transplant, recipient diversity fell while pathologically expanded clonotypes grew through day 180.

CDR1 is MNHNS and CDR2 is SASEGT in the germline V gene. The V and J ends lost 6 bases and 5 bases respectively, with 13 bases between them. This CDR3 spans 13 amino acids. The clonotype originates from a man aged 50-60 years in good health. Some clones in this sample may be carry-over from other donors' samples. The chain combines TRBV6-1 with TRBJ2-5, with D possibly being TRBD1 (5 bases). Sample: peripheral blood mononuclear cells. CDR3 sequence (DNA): TGTGCCAGCAGGGTAACAGGTTTCGAGACCCAGTACTTC. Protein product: CASRVTGFETQYF.